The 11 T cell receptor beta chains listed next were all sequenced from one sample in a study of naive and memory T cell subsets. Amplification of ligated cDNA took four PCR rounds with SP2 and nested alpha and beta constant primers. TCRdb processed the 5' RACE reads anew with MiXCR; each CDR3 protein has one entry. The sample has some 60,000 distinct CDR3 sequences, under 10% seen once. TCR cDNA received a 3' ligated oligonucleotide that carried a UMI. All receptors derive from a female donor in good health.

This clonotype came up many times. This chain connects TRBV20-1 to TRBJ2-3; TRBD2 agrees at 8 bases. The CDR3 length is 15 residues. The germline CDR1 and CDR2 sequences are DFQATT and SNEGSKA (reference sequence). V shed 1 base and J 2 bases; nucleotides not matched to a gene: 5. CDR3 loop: CSARGGGRNTDTQYF. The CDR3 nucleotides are TGCAGTGCTAGAGGCGGCGGGAGGAACACAGATACGCAGTATTTT.

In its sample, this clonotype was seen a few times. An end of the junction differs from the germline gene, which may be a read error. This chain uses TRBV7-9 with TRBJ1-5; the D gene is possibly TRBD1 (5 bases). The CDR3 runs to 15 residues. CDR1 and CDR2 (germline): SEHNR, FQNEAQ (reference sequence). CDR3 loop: CASSSTGGVNQPQNF. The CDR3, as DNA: TGTGCCAGCAGCTCCACAGGCGGGGTCAATCAGCCCCAGAATTTT. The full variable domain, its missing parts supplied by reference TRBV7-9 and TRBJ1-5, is DTGVSQNPRHKITKRGQNVTFRCDPISEHNRLYWYRQTLGQGPEFLTYFQNEAQLEKSRLLSDRFSAERPKGSFSTLEIQRTEQGDSAMYLCASSSTGGVNQPQNFGDGTRLSIL.

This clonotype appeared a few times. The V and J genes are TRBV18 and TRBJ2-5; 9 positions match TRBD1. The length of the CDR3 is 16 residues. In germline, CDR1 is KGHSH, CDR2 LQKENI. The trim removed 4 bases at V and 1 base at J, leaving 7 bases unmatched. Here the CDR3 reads CASSLVGQGLQETQYF. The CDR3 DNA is TGTGCCAGCTCACTAGTAGGACAGGGGCTCCAAGAGACCCAGTACTTC.

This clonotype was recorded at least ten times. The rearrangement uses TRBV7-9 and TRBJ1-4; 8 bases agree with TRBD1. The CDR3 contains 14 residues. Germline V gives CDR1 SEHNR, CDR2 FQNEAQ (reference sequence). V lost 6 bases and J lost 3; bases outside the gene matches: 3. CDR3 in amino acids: CASSLTGANEKLFF. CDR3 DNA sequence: TGTGCCAGCAGTTTGACAGGGGCTAATGAAAAACTGTTTTTT. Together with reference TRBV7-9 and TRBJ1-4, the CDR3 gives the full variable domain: DTGVSQNPRHKITKRGQNVTFRCDPISEHNRLYWYRQTLGQGPEFLTYFQNEAQLEKSRLLSDRFSAERPKGSFSTLEIQRTEQGDSAMYLCASSLTGANEKLFFGSGTQLSVL.

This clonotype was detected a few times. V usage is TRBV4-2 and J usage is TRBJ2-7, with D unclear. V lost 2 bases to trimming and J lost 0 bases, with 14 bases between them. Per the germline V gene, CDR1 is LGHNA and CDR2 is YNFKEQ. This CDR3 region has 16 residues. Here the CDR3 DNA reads TGTGCCAGCAGCCAAAAAGAAGGAGCAGGCTCCTACGAGCAGTACTTC. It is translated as CASSQKEGAGSYEQYF.

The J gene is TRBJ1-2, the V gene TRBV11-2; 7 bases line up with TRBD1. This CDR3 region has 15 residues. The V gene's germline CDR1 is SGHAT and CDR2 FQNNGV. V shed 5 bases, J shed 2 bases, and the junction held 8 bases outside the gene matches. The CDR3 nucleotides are TGTGCCAGCAGCCCAAAAGGGACAGCCAACTATGGCTACACCTTC. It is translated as CASSPKGTANYGYTF.

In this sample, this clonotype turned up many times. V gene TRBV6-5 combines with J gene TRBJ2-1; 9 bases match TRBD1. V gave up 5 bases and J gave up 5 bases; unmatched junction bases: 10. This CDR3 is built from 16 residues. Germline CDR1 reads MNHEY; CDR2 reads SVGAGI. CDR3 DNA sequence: TGTGCCAGCAGTGGGGGGCGGGACAGGGTCCACAATGAGCAGTTCTTC. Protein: CASSGGRDRVHNEQFF.

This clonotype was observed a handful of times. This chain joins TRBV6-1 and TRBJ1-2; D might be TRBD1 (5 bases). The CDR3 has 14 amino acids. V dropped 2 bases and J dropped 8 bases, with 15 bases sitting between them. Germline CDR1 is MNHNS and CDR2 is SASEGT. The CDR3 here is CASSERAGYAGYTF. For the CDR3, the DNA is TGTGCCAGCAGTGAAAGGGCAGGGTATGCGGGCTACACCTTC.

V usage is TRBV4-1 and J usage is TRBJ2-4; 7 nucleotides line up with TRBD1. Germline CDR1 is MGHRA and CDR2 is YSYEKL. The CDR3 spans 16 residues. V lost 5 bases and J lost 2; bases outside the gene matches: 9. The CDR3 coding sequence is TGCGCCAGCAGCGCCCTTGGCAGGGGGTCCAAAAACATTCAGTACTTC. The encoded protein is CASSALGRGSKNIQYF.

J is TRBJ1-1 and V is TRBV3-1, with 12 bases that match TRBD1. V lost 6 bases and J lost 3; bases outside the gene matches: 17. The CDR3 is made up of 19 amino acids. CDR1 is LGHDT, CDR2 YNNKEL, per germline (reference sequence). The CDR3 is CASSRGTGGTHWGDTEAFF. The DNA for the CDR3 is TGTGCCAGCAGTCGCGGGACAGGGGGCACTCATTGGGGCGACACTGAAGCTTTCTTT.

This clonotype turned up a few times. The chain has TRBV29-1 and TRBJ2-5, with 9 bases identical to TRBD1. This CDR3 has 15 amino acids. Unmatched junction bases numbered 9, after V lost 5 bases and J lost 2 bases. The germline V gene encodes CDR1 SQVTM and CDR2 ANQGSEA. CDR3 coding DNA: TGCAGCGTTAAAAAATCCGACAGGGGGCAAGAGACCCAGTACTTC. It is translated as CSVKKSDRGQETQYF.